This TCR beta chain is from a study of tissue T cells after allogeneic stem cell transplantation. General observations from the study: Anatomically similar tissues had similar TCR repertoires within each patient.

Time point defined: mouse harvest day 7 after allogeneic transplant. Mouse grafts combined 10^7 T-cell-depleted bone marrow cells with 10^6 splenic CD5+ T cells. Mice had MHC-mismatched B6 into BALB/c GVHD, sampled day 7 or 14. The CDR3 loop spans 14 amino acids. Trimming removed 0 bases from V and 0 bases from J, with 3 bases in between. Germline assignment: CDR1 SGHSA and CDR2 FRNQAP. This clone was counted once. The antigen is not known. Mouse names are used for the genes. The CDR3 extends 1 residue past the end of the read, so its final part is completed from the germline J gene. The table came from immunoSEQ multiplex PCR; TCRdb's copy has only in-frame clones and leaves some out. The sample shows some 3,900 clones, 45% to 55% of them seen only once.

The rearrangement links TRBV16 to TRBJ1-3; D remains unclear. The clonotype was recovered from a female BALB/c mouse given C57BL/6 T cells with graft-versus-host disease after an allogeneic hematopoietic cell transplant. The sequencing sample was made of lymph node tissue. The CDR3 region is CASSLEGSGNTLYF. The sequenced part of the CDR3 DNA is TGTGCAAGCAGCTTAGAGGGTTCTGGAAATACGCTCTAT.